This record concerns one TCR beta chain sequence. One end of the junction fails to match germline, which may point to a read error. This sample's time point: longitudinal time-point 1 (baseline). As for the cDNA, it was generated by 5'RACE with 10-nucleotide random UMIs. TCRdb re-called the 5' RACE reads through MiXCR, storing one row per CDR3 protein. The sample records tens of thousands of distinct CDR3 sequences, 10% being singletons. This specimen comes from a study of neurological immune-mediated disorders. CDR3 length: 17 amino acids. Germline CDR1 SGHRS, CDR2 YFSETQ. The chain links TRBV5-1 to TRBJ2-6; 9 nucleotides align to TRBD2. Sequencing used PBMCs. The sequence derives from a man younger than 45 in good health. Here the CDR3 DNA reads TGCGCCAACAGCTTGGGAAGCGGGAGGTTTGGGGCCAACGTCCTGACTTTC. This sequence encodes CANSLGSGRFGANVLTF.